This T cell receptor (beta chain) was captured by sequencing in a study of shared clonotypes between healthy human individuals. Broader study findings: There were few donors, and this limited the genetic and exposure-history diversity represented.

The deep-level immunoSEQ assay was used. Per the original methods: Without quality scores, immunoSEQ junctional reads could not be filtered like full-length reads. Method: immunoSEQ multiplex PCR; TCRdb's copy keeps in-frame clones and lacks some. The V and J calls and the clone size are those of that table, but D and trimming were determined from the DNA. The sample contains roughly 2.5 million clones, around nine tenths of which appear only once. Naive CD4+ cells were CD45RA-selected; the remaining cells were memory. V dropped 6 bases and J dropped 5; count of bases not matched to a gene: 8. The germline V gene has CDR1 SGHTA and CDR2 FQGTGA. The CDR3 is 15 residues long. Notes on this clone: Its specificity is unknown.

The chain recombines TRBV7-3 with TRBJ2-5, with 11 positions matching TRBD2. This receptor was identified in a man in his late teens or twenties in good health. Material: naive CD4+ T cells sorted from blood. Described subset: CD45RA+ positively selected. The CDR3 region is CASSLLAGAWETQYF. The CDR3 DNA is TGTGCCAGCAGTCTACTAGCGGGGGCGTGGGAGACCCAGTACTTC.